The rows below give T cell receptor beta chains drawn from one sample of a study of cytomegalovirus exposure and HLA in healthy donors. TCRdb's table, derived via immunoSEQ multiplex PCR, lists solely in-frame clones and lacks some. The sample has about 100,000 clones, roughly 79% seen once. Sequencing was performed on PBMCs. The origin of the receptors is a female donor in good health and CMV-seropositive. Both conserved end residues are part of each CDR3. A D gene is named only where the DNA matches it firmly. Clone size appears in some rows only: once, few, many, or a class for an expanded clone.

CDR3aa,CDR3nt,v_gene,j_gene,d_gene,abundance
CASSEAPGDTQYF,TGTGCCAGCAGTGAAGCCCCGGGGGATACGCAGTATTTT,TRBV6-1,TRBJ2-3,NA,NA
CASSIGGGGSPLHF,TGTGCCAGCAGCATAGGGGGCGGGGGTTCACCCCTCCACTTT,TRBV7-9,TRBJ1-6,TRBD1,NA
CASSQGFGRAVGEQYF,TGCGCCAGCAGCCAAGGATTCGGGAGGGCCGTTGGCGAGCAGTACTTC,TRBV4-1,TRBJ2-7,TRBD2,NA
CASRGRDRGPQETQYF,TGTGCCAGCAGGGGGAGGGACAGGGGGCCTCAAGAGACCCAGTACTTC,TRBV28,TRBJ2-5,TRBD1,NA
CAWSPPSAGQIYGCTF,TGTGCCTGGAGTCCACCGTCGGCAGGGCAGATCTATGGCTGCACCTTC,TRBV30,TRBJ1-2,NA,NA
CASRYPATSGFSGANVLTF,TGCGCCAGCAGGTACCCTGCGACTAGCGGGTTTTCTGGGGCCAACGTCCTGACTTTC,TRBV5-1,TRBJ2-6,TRBD2,few
CASSLGTGIGYTF,TGTGCCAGCAGCTTAGGGACAGGGATTGGCTACACCTTC,TRBV7-9,TRBJ1-2,TRBD1,NA
CTSSHWLAGGPKTYNEQFF,TGCACCAGCAGCCACTGGCTAGCGGGGGGTCCGAAGACCTACAATGAGCAGTTCTTC,TRBV1,TRBJ2-1,NA,NA
CASSRNVHADSSYNEQFF,TGCGCCAGCAGCAGAAATGTTCACGCGGATAGCTCCTACAATGAGCAGTTCTTC,TRBV4-1,TRBJ2-1,NA,NA
CASSLGTGGWDTEAFF,TGCGCCAGCAGCTTAGGGACAGGGGGCTGGGACACTGAAGCTTTCTTT,TRBV5-1,TRBJ1-1,TRBD1,NA
CASSIYDTANTEAFF,TGTGCCAGTAGTATCTATGACACGGCCAACACTGAAGCTTTCTTT,TRBV19,TRBJ1-1,NA,once
CASSEGQGTDTQYF,TGTGCCAGCAGCGAGGGACAGGGAACAGATACGCAGTATTTT,TRBV13,TRBJ2-3,TRBD1,NA
CAWRVTRVGEQFF,TGTGCCTGGAGGGTTACGAGGGTGGGTGAGCAGTTCTTC,TRBV30,TRBJ2-1,NA,NA
CASTAGGGAGNEQFF,TGTGCCAGCACCGCGGGCGGGGGGGCTGGGAATGAGCAGTTCTTC,TRBV2,TRBJ2-1,TRBD2,NA
CASSYGGGADTQYF,TGTGCCAGCAGTTACGGGGGTGGGGCAGATACGCAGTATTTT,TRBV2,TRBJ2-3,NA,many
CASSPGTGESDTQYF,TGTGCCAGCAGCCCCGGGACAGGGGAGTCAGATACGCAGTATTTT,TRBV2,TRBJ2-3,TRBD1,NA
CASSVPGQGAEEQYF,TGTGCCAGCAGTGTCCCGGGACAGGGGGCTGAAGAGCAGTACTTC,TRBV28,TRBJ2-7,TRBD1,NA
CASSHRGGGARREQYF,TGTGCCAGCAGCCATCGGGGAGGCGGGGCGCGGAGGGAGCAGTACTTC,TRBV7-9,TRBJ2-7,NA,NA
CASKKTRGAANQPQHF,TGTGCCAGTAAAAAAACTAGAGGCGCCGCCAATCAGCCCCAGCATTTT,TRBV19,TRBJ1-5,NA,NA
CASSEQGAASYEQYF,TGTGCCAGCAGTGAACAGGGGGCAGCTTCTTACGAGCAGTACTTC,TRBV25-1,TRBJ2-7,TRBD1,NA
CASSLVGGTGTEAFF,TGTGCCAGCAGCTTAGTGGGGGGTACGGGCACTGAAGCTTTCTTT,TRBV11-2,TRBJ1-1,NA,NA
CASSLAGEGTEAFF,TGCGCCAGCAGCTTGGCCGGGGAGGGCACTGAAGCTTTCTTT,TRBV5-1,TRBJ1-1,NA,NA
CAWQRGGNTGELFF,TGTGCCTGGCAGCGGGGGGGTAACACCGGGGAGCTGTTTTTT,TRBV7-9,TRBJ2-2,TRBD2,NA
CASGPVGARAREKLFF,TGTGCCAGCGGCCCGGTAGGGGCTCGGGCTCGGGAAAAACTGTTTTTT,TRBV25-1,TRBJ1-4,NA,NA
CASSFRQGLYEQYF,TGTGCCAGCAGTTTTCGACAGGGCCTCTACGAGCAGTACTTC,TRBV27,TRBJ2-7,TRBD1,once
CASSLKGVEQYF,TGTGCCAGCAGCTTAAAAGGGGTCGAGCAGTACTTC,TRBV7-6,TRBJ2-7,NA,NA
CASSYGRVSDTEAFF,TGTGCCAGCAGCTACGGGAGGGTATCGGACACTGAAGCTTTCTTT,TRBV11-2,TRBJ1-1,NA,NA
CASSFRDRRYEQYF,TGTGCCAGCAGCTTCCGGGACAGGCGGTACGAGCAGTACTTC,TRBV7-8,TRBJ2-7,TRBD1,NA
CASSFGDYEQYF,TGTGCCAGCAGCTTCGGGGACTACGAGCAGTACTTC,TRBV7-9,TRBJ2-7,NA,NA
CASSPRLGEVTGELFF,TGCGCCAGCAGCCCACGACTAGGGGAAGTCACCGGGGAGCTGTTTTTT,TRBV4-3,TRBJ2-2,NA,few
CASSTPAGTRNTEAFF,TGTGCCAGTAGTACCCCCGCCGGGACAAGGAACACTGAAGCTTTCTTT,TRBV19,TRBJ1-1,NA,NA
CASSLLGSLGETQYF,TGTGCCAGCAGTTTATTAGGGAGTTTGGGAGAGACCCAGTACTTC,TRBV28,TRBJ2-5,NA,NA
CAINPQMTANYGYTF,TGTGCCATCAACCCCCAAATGACAGCTAACTATGGCTACACCTTC,TRBV10-3,TRBJ1-2,NA,NA
CAWSVTRPGQGTEDNQPQHF,TGTGCCTGGAGTGTAACTCGACCGGGACAGGGGACTGAAGACAATCAGCCCCAGCATTTT,TRBV30,TRBJ1-5,TRBD1,NA
CASSRRANSNYGYTF,TGTGCCAGCAGCCGCAGGGCAAATTCCAACTATGGCTACACCTTC,TRBV6-6,TRBJ1-2,NA,NA
CASSASTGTGGNTIYF,TGTGCCAGCAGCGCATCCACCGGGACAGGAGGAAACACCATATATTTT,TRBV5-4,TRBJ1-3,TRBD1,NA
CATNDAGYKNIQYF,TGTGCCACCAATGATGCGGGGTACAAAAACATTCAGTACTTC,TRBV15,TRBJ2-4,NA,NA
CASSLGPSNTEAFF,TGCGCCAGCAGCTTGGGTCCCTCGAACACTGAAGCTTTCTTT,TRBV5-1,TRBJ1-1,NA,few
CAIRRTGDSYEQYF,TGTGCCATCAGGCGGACAGGGGATTCATACGAGCAGTACTTC,TRBV10-3,TRBJ2-7,TRBD1,few